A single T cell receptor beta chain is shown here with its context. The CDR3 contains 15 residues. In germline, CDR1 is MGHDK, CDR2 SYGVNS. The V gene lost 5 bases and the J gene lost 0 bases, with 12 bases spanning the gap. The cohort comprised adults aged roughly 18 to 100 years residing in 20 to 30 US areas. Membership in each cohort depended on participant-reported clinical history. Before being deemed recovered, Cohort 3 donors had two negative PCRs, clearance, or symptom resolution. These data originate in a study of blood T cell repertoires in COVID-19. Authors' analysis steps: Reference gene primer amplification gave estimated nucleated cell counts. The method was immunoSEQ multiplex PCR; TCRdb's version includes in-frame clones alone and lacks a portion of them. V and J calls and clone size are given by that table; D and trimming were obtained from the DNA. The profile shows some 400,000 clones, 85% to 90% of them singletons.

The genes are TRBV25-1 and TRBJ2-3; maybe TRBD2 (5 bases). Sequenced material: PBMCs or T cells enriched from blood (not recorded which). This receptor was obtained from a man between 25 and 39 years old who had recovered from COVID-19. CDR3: CASSLTGESTDTQYF. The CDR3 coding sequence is TGTGCCAGCAGTTTGACCGGGGAAAGCACAGATACGCAGTATTTT.